This T cell receptor beta chain was identified during a study of T cells in Graves' hyperthyroidism and ophthalmopathy. For the study at large: Any treatment followed the collection of peripheral blood at initial diagnosis.

Diagnosis relied on clinical symptoms, serum thyroxine and TRAb, thyroid ultrasound and orbital computed tomography. The sample, blood from the first hyperthyroidism diagnosis, precedes any ophthalmopathy symptoms. This CDR3 comprises 16 residues. CDR1 is DFQATT, CDR2 SNEGSKA, per germline (reference sequence). V was clipped by 3 bases and J by 0 bases, with 16 bases between them. This clonotype has a count of ten or more. Antigen specificity is unknown. Study-level findings and limits: Before onset, by a median of around 6.4 months, the model predicted ophthalmopathy.

Amplification of TCR beta CDR3 regions used RNA as the template. With the HTBI primer set, the TCR CDR3 went through a first round of RT-PCR. Each CDR3 protein is one row after TCRdb ran MiXCR on the multiplex PCR reads. Altogether 550,000 to 850,000 distinct CDR3 sequences are present, about 17% being singletons, with the ten largest covering over 15%. The chain couples TRBV20-1 to TRBJ2-3; D not resolved. The source of this sequence is a woman aged 50 to 60 with Graves' hyperthyroidism that later progressed to Graves' ophthalmopathy. The material sequenced was blood. As DNA, the CDR3 is TGCAGTGCTAGCGGCGTGGCTAACTATAGCACAGATACGCAGTATTTT. Its protein product is CSASGVANYSTDTQYF.